These 7 T cell receptor beta chains came from one sample sequenced in a study of blood T cell repertoires in COVID-19 (TCRdb year 2020). Preparation of the library involved the immunoSEQ multiplex PCR assay. TCRdb holds this immuneACCESS table with in-frame rearrangements only. Some clones are missing; in checked studies, unresolved V genes explain under half, and the rest has no known cause. Recorded for this sample are roughly 180,000 clones; approximately 84% of them occurred a single time. Jointly, the top ten make up over 5% of the sample. Material for sequencing was peripheral blood. These TCRs come from a woman aged 45-60 years with COVID-19, enrolled during active disease.

The CDR3 region has the DNA TGTGCCTGGAGTGTTAAGGGGGGGACCTACGAGCAGTACTTC. Amino acids: CAWSVKGGTYEQYF. The J gene is TRBJ2-7, the V gene TRBV30; D may be TRBD2 (7 bases). The germline V gene has CDR1 GTSNPN and CDR2 SVGIG (reference sequence). Trimming cost V 0 bases and J 2 bases, with 11 bases left between them. This CDR3 contains 14 residues.

The V gene is TRBV28, the J gene TRBJ1-4; 9 bases line up with TRBD1. This CDR3 has 17 amino acids. The V gene's germline CDR1 is MDHEN and CDR2 SYDVKM. Trimming cost V 4 bases and J 0 bases; bases outside gene matches: 6. As DNA, the CDR3 is TGTGCCAGCAGTTCCGGGACAGGGATGGCAACTAATGAAAAACTGTTTTTT. Amino acid sequence: CASSSGTGMATNEKLFF.

In this sample, this clone turned up a few times. The J gene is TRBJ1-5, the V gene TRBV19, with D maybe TRBD1 (6 bases). In germline, CDR1 is LNHDA, CDR2 SQIVND (reference sequence). This CDR3 region has 15 residues. V was clipped by 7 bases and J by 1 base, with 14 bases between them. DNA of the CDR3: TGTGCCAGTATGGGGTCTGGGGGCAGCAATCAGCCCCAGCATTTT. This encodes CASMGSGGSNQPQHF.

V usage is TRBV6-5 and J usage is TRBJ1-1; tentatively, D is TRBD1 (5 bases). The CDR3 loop spans 13 amino acids. V dropped 2 bases and J dropped 5 bases, with 9 bases sitting between them. In germline, CDR1 is MNHEY, CDR2 SVGAGI. In nucleotides, the CDR3 is TGTGCCAGCAGTTACGGGGCGAGGACTGAAGCTTTCTTT. Translation: CASSYGARTEAFF.

The chain combines TRBV12-3 or TRBV12-4 with TRBJ1-2; 8 positions match TRBD1. With 5 bases clipped from V and 7 bases from J, the junction kept 3 bases outside the gene matches. The CDR3 covers 12 residues. Written as DNA, the CDR3 is TGTGCCAGCAGTCGCGGACAGGGTGGCTACACCTTC. Translating it yields CASSRGQGGYTF.

The chain links TRBV3-1 (or the pseudogene TRBV3-2) to TRBJ1-4, with 7 positions matching TRBD1. J gave up 6 bases and V 5 bases, and 6 bases lay outside the gene matches. The CDR3 is 14 residues long. The V gene's germline CDR1 is LGHDT and CDR2 YNNKEL (reference sequence). The CDR3 reads CASSNGQVDEKLFF. Written as DNA, the CDR3 is TGTGCCAGCAGCAACGGACAGGTGGATGAAAAACTGTTTTTT.

Details on this clone: Other DNA sequences from this sample encode an identical CDR3 as well. The rearrangement uses TRBV9 and TRBJ2-3; the match to TRBD2 covers 8 bases. Germline V gene sequence: CDR1 SGDLS, CDR2 YYNGEE. Trimming took 0 bases from V and 2 from J; bases not matched to a gene: 2. CDR3 length equals 15 residues. In nucleotides, the CDR3 is TGTGCCAGCAGCGTAGCAGCGGGGGTCACAGATACGCAGTATTTT. Amino acid sequence: CASSVAAGVTDTQYF.